The subject of this entry is one TCR beta chain. The antigen remains unidentified. Using its own MiXCR run on the 5' RACE reads, TCRdb lists one record per CDR3 protein. The sample holds around 200,000 distinct CDR3 sequences, 20% to 25% seen once. The data derive from a study of T-cell memory formation after mild COVID-19. Study-wide results and limits: Balance between CD4 and CD8 was seen in clones contracting day 15 to 85, and a CD4+ lean was seen in later expanders.

The sequenced sample was PBMCs or a T cell subset sorted from them (not recorded which). This clonotype was obtained from an adult woman who had mild COVID-19 (a few samples of this study predate the infection). Cell type and time point are not known.

The CDR3 sequence: CASSSRAGMGEQYF. The CDR3 DNA follows: TGCGCCAGCAGCTCCCGGGCCGGGATGGGCGAGCAGTACTTC. This chain uses TRBV5-1 with TRBJ2-7; D is perhaps TRBD2 (5 bases). The germline V gene encodes CDR1 SGHRS and CDR2 YFSETQ. Trimming took 3 bases from V and 6 from J, leaving 16 bases between them. CDR3 length equals 14 residues.